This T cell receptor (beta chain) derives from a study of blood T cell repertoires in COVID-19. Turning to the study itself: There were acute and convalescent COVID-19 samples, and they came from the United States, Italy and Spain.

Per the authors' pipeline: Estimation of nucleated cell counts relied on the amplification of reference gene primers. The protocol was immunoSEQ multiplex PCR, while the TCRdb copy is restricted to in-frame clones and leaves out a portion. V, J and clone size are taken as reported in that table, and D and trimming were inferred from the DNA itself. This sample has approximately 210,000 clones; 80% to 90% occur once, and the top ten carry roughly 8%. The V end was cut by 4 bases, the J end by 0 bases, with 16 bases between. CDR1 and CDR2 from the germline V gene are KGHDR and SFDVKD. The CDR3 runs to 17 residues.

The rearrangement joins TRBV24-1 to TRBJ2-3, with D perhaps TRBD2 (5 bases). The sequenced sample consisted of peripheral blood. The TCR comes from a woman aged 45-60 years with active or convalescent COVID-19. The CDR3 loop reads CATSDPPSGLSTDTQYF. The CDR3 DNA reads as TGTGCCACCAGTGACCCCCCCAGCGGTCTGAGCACAGATACGCAGTATTTT.